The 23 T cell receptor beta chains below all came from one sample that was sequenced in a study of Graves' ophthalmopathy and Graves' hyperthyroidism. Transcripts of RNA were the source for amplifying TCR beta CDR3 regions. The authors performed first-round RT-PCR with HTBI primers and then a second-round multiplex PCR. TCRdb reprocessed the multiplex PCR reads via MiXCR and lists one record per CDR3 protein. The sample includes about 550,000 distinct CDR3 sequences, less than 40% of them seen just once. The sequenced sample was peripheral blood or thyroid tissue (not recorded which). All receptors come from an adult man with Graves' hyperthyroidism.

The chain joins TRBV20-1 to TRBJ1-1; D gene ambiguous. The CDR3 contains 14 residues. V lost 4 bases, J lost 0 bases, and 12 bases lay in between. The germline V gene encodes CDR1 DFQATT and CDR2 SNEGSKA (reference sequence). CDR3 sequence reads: CSATGGIMNTEAFF. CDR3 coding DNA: TGCAGTGCTACGGGAGGTATCATGAACACTGAAGCTTTCTTT.

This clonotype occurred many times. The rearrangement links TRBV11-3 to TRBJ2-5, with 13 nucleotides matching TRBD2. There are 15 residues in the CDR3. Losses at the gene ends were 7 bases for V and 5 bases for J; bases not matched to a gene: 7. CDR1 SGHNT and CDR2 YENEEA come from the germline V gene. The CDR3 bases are TGTGCCAGCACGGGGACTAGCGGGATGGGGGAGACCCAGTACTTC. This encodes CASTGTSGMGETQYF. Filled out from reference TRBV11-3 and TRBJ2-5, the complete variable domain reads EAGVVQSPRYKIIEKKQPVAFWCNPISGHNTLYWYLQNLGQGPELLIRYENEEAVDDSQLPKDRFSAERLKGVDSTLKIQPAELGDSAVYLCASTGTSGMGETQYFGPGTRLLVL.

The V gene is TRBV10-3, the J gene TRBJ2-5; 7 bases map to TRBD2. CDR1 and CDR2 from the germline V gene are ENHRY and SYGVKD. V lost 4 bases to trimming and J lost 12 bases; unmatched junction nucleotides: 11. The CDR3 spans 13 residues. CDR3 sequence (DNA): TGTGCCATCAGTGGTGGCCAGCGGGACCACGAGTACTTC. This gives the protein CAISGGQRDHEYF.

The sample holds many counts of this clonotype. The CDR3 reads CATSDQGDEKLFF. The DNA for the CDR3 is TGTGCCACCAGTGACCAGGGCGATGAAAAACTGTTTTTT. V usage is TRBV24-1 and J usage is TRBJ1-4; D is perhaps TRBD1 (5 bases). The V end lost 4 bases, the J end lost 6 bases, and 8 bases lay between the germline ends. Germline CDR1 KGHDR, CDR2 SFDVKD. CDR3 size: 13 residues.

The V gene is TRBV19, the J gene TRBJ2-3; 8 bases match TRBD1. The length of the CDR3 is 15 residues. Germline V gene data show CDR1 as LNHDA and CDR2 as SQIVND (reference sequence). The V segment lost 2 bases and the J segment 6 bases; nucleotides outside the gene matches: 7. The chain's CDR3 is CASSIKTGVVDTQYF. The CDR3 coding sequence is TGTGCCAGTAGTATAAAGACAGGGGTGGTGGATACGCAGTATTTT. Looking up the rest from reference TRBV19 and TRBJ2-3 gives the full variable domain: DGGITQSPKYLFRKEGQNVTLSCEQNLNHDAMYWYRQDPGQGLRLIYYSQIVNDFQKGDIAEGYSVSREKKESFPLTVTSAQKNPTAFYLCASSIKTGVVDTQYFGPGTRLTVL.

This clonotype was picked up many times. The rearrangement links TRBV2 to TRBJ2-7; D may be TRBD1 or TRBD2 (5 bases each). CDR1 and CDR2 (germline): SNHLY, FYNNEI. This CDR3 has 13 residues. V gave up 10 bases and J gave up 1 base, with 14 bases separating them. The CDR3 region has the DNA TGTGCCAACCGGGACGGAGGTTCCTACGAGCAGTACTTC. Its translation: CANRDGGSYEQYF.

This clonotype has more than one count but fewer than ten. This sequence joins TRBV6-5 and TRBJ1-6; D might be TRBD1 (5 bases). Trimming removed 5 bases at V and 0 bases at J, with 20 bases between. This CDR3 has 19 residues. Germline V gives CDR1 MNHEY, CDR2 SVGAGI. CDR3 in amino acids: CASSRTGTGSSSYNSPLHF. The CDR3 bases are TGTGCCAGCAGTCGCACCGGGACCGGTAGTTCCTCCTATAATTCACCCCTCCACTTT.

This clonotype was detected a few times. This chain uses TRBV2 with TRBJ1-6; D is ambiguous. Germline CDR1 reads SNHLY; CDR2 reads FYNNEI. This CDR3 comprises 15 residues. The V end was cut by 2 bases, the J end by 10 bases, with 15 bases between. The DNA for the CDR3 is TGTGCCAGCAGTGAATCCGGCCCCGCCGCCTCACCCCTCCACTTT. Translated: CASSESGPAASPLHF.

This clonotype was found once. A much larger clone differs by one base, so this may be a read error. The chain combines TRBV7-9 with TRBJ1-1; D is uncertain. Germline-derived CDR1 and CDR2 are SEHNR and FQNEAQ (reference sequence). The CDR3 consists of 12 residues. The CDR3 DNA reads TGTGCCAGCAGCTTAGAATCAGCTGAAGCTTCCTTT. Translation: CASSLESAEASF.

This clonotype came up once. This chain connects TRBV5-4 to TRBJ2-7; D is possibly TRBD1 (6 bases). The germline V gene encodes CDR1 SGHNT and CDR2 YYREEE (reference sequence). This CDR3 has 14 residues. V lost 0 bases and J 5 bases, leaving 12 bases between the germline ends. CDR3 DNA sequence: TGTGCCAGCAGCTTGGCAGGGGATAAGAACGAGCAGTACTTC. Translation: CASSLAGDKNEQYF. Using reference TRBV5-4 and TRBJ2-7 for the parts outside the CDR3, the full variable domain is ETGVTQSPTHLIKTRGQQVTLRCSSQSGHNTVSWYQQALGQGPQFIFQYYREEENGRGNFPPRFSGLQFPNYSSELNVNALELDDSALYLCASSLAGDKNEQYFGPGTRLTVT.

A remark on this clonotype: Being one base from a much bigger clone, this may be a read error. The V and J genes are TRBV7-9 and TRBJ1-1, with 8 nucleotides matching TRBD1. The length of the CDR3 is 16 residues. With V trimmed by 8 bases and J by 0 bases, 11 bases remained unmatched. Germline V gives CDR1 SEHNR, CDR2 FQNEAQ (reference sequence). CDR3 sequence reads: CASCYDRGFMNTEAFF. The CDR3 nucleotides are TGTGCCAGCTGCTACGACAGGGGATTCATGAACACTGAAGCTTTCTTT.

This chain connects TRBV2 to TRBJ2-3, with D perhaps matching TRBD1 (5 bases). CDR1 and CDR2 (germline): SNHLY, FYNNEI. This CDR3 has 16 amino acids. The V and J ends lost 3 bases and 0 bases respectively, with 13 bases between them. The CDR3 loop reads CASSEARQRSTDTQYF. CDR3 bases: TGTGCCAGCAGTGAGGCCAGACAGAGAAGCACAGATACGCAGTATTTT.

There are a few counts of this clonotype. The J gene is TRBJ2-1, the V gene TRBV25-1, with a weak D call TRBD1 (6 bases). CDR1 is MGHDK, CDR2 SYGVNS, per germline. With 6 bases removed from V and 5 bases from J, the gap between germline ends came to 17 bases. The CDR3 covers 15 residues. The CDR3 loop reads CASSPDRQGNNEQFF. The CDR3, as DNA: TGTGCCAGCAGCCCTGACAGGCAGGGCAACAATGAGCAGTTCTTC.

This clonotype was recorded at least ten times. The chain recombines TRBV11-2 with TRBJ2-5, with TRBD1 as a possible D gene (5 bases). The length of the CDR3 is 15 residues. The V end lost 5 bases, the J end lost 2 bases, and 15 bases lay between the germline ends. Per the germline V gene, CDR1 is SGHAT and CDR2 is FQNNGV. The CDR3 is CASSPPDSDQETQYF. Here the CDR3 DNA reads TGTGCCAGCAGCCCCCCTGACAGCGATCAAGAGACCCAGTACTTC.

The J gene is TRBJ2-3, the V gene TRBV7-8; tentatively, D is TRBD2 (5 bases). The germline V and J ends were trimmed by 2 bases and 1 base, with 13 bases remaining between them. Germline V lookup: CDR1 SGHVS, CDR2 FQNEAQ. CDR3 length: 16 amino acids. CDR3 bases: TGTGCCAGCAGCTTAAGCCGGAGCGGCCGCACAGATACGCAGTATTTT. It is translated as CASSLSRSGRTDTQYF.

Written as DNA, the CDR3 is TGTGCCAGCAGTTACTCGTATGAGGGCGCCGACTATGGCTACACCTTC. Translated, it gives CASSYSYEGADYGYTF. This sequence joins TRBV6-5 and TRBJ1-2; no definite D call. V lost 0 bases and J lost 3, with 14 bases in between. The CDR3 runs to 16 residues. Germline lookup yields CDR1 MNHEY and CDR2 SVGAGI.

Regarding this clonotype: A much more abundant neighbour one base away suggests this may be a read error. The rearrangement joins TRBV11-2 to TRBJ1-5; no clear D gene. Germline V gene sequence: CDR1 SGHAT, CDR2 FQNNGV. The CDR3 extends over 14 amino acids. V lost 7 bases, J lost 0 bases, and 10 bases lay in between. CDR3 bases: TGTGCCAGCACCGGGATACGTAGCAATCAGCCCCAGCATTTT. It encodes CASTGIRSNQPQHF.

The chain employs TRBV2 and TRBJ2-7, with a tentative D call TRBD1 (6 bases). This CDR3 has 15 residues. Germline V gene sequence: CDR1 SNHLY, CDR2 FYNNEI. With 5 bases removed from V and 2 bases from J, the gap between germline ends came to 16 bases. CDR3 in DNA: TGTGCCAGCAGTTTCGGACAGCTGGATACCTACGAGCAGTACTTC. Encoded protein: CASSFGQLDTYEQYF.

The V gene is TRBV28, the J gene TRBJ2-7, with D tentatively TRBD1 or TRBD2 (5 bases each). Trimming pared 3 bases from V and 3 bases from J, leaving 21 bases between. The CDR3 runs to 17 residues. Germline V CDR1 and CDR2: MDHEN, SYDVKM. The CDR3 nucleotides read TGTGCCAGCAGTTTCACGGAACGGGACGTCGTGGGCTACGAGCAGTACTTC. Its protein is CASSFTERDVVGYEQYF.

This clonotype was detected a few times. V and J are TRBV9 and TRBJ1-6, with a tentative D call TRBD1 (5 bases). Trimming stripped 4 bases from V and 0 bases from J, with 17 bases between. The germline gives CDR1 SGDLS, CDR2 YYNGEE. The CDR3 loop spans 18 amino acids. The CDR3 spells CASSHPGLRSSYNSPLHF. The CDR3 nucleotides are TGTGCCAGCAGCCACCCGGGACTCAGGAGCTCCTATAATTCACCCCTCCACTTT.

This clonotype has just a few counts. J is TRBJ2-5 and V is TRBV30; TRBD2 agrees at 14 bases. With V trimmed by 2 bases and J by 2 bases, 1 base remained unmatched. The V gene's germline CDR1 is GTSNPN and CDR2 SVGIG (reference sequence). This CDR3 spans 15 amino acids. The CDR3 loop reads CAWSRLAGGQETQYF. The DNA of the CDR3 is TGTGCCTGGAGTCGACTAGCGGGGGGGCAAGAGACCCAGTACTTC.

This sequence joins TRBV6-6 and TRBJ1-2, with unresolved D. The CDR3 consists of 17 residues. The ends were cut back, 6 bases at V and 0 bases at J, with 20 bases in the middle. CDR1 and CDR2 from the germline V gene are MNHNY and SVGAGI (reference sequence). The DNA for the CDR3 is TGTGCCAGCAGCCAAACCGCACGGACGGGATCTAACTATGGCTACACCTTC. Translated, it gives CASSQTARTGSNYGYTF.

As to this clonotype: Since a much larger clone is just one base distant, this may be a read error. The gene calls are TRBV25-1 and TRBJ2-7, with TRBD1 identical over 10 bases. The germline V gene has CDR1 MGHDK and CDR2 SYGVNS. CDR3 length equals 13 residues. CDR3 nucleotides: TGTGCCAGCCCGGGGACAGGGGCCTACAAGCAGTACTTC. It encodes CASPGTGAYKQYF.